In its sample, the clone carrying this T cell receptor (beta chain) was seen a few times. The antigen remains unidentified. This entry belongs to a study of beta chain features in type 1 diabetes. Study results and limitations: VDJ junctions sequenced from type 1 diabetes patients showed fewer insertions and more deletions. In comparison with healthy donors, patients had naive, central memory and Treg TCRB repertoires that appeared more similar. There was a possibility that cDNA sequencing over-represented cells with high TCR expression. For TCRB rearrangement, an influence of HLA type remained unresolved here.

Expressed TCRB transcripts were sequenced because the entire RNA isolate underwent reverse transcription. Data came from immunoSEQ multiplex PCR; TCRdb stores just in-frame clones and leaves some out. The data hold about 350,000 clones, with around 20% observed a single time. The clonotype originates from a woman under 30 in good health. Sequencing input: naive CD4+ T cells from blood.

CDR3 sequence (DNA): TGTGCCAGCAGCGTCGACAGTTCCCCTCGGGTGAACACCATATATTTT. Its protein is CASSVDSSPRVNTIYF. V usage is TRBV9 and J usage is TRBJ1-3; perhaps TRBD1 as D (5 bases). The CDR3 has 16 residues. The germline V gene encodes CDR1 SGDLS and CDR2 YYNGEE. Trimming pared 2 bases from V and 7 bases from J, leaving 19 bases between. Combining the CDR3 with reference TRBV9 and TRBJ1-3 gives the whole variable domain DSGVTQTPKHLITATGQRVTLRCSPRSGDLSVYWYQQSLDQGLQFLIQYYNGEERAKGNILERFSAQQFPDLHSELNLSSLELGDSALYFCASSVDSSPRVNTIYFGEGSWLTVV.